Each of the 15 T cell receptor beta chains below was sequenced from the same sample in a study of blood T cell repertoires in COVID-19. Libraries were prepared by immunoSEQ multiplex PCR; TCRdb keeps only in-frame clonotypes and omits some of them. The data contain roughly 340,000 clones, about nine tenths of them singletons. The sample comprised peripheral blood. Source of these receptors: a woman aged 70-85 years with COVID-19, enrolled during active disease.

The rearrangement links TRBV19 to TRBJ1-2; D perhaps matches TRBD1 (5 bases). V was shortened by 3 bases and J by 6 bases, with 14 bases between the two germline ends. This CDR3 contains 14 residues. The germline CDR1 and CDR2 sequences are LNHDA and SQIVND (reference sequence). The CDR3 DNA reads TGTGCCAGTAGTATCAGGGTTAATAGGGATGGCTACACCTTC. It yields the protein CASSIRVNRDGYTF.

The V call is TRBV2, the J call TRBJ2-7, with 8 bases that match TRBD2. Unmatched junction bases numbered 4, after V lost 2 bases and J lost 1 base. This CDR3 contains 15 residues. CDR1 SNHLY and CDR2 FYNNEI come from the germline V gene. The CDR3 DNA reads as TGTGCCAGCAGTGAAATTGCGGGGGGATCCTACGAGCAGTACTTC. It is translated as CASSEIAGGSYEQYF.

The CDR3 DNA is TGTGCCATCAGGGACAGCTTCAATCAGCCCCAGCATTTT. It is translated as CAIRDSFNQPQHF. The chain links TRBV10-3 to TRBJ1-5; D is possibly TRBD1 (6 bases). The CDR3 loop spans 13 amino acids. Germline V lookup: CDR1 ENHRY, CDR2 SYGVKD. V lost 6 bases and J 3 bases, leaving 9 bases between the germline ends.

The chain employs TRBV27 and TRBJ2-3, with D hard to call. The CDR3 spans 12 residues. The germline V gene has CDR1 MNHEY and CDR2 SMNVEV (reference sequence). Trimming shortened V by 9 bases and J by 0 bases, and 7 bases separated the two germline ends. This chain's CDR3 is CASFSSTDTQYF. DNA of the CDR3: TGTGCCAGTTTTTCTAGCACAGATACGCAGTATTTT.

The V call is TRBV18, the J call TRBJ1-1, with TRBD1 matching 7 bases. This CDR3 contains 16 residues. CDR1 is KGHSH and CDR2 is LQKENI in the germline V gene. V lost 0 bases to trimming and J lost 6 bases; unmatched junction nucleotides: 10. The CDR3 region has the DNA TGTGCCAGCTCACCACCCCCGGGCAGGGGGGAGGCTGAAGCTTTCTTT. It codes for CASSPPPGRGEAEAFF.

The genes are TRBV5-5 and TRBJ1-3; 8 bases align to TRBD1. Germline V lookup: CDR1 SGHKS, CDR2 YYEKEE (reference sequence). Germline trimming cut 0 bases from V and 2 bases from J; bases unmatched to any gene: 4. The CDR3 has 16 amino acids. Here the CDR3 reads CASSLVLTGAGNTIYF. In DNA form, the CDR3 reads TGTGCCAGCAGCTTGGTCTTGACAGGGGCTGGAAACACCATATATTTT. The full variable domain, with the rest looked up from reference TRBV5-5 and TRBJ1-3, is DAGVTQSPTHLIKTRGQQVTLRCSPISGHKSVSWYQQVLGQGPQFIFQYYEKEERGRGNFPDRFSARQFPNYSSELNVNALLLGDSALYLCASSLVLTGAGNTIYFGEGSWLTVV.

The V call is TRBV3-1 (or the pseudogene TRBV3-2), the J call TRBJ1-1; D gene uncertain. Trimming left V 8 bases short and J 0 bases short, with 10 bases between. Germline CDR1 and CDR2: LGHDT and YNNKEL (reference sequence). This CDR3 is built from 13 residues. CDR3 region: CASQERMNTEAFF. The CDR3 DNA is TGTGCCAGCCAAGAGCGTATGAACACTGAAGCTTTCTTT.

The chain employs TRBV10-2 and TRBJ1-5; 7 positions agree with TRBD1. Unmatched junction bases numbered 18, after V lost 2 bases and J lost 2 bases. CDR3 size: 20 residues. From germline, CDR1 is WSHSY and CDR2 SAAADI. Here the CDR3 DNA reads TGCGCCAGCAGTGAGGTTGGAGGGGGCAAAAATGTTAGGGGCAATCAGCCCCAGCATTTT. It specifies CASSEVGGGKNVRGNQPQHF.

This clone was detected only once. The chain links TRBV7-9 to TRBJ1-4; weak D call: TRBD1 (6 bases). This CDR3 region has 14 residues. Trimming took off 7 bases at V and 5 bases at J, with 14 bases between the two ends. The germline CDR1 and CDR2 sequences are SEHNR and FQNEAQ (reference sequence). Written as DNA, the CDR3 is TGTGCCAGCATCCCTGGGGGCGGGAATGAAAAACTGTTTTTT. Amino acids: CASIPGGGNEKLFF.

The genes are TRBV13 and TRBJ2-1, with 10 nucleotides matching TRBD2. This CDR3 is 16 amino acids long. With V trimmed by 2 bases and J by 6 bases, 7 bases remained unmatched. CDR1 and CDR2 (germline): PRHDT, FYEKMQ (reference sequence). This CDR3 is CASSLSSSGGANEQFF. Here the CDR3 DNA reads TGTGCCAGCAGCTTAAGTTCTAGCGGGGGAGCCAATGAGCAGTTCTTC. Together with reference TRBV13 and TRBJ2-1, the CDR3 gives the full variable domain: AAGVIQSPRHLIKEKRETATLKCYPIPRHDTVYWYQQGPGQDPQFLISFYEKMQSDKGSIPDRFSAQQFSDYHSELNMSSLELGDSALYFCASSLSSSGGANEQFFGPGTRLTVL.

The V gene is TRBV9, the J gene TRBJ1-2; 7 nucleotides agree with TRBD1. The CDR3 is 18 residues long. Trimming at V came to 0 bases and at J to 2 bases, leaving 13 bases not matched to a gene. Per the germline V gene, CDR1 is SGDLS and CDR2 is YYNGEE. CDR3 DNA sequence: TGTGCCAGCAGCGTAGATAGCGGCAGGGGGAGAGGGAACTATGGCTACACCTTC. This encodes CASSVDSGRGRGNYGYTF. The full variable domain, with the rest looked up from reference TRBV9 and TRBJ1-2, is DSGVTQTPKHLITATGQRVTLRCSPRSGDLSVYWYQQSLDQGLQFLIQYYNGEERAKGNILERFSAQQFPDLHSELNLSSLELGDSALYFCASSVDSGRGRGNYGYTFGSGTRLTVV.

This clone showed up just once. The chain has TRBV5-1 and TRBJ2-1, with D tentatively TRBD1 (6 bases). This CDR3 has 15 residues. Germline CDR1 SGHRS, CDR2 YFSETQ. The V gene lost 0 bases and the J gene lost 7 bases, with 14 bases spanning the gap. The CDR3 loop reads CASSLGGTGRNEQFF. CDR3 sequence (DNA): TGCGCCAGCAGCTTGGGAGGTACAGGGCGAAATGAGCAGTTCTTC.

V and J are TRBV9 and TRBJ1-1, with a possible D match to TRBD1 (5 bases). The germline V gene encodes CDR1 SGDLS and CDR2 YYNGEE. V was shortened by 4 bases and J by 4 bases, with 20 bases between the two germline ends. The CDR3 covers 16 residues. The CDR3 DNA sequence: TGTGCCAGCAGCTTGCGCCGGGGGATCCTACCCACTGAAGCTTTCTTT. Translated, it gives CASSLRRGILPTEAFF.

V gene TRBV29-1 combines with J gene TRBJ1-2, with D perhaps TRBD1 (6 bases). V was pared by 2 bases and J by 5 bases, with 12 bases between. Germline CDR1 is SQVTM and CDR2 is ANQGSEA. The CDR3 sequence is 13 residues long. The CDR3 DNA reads TGCAGCGTTGAATCGGACAGTACTTATGGCTACACCTTC. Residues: CSVESDSTYGYTF.

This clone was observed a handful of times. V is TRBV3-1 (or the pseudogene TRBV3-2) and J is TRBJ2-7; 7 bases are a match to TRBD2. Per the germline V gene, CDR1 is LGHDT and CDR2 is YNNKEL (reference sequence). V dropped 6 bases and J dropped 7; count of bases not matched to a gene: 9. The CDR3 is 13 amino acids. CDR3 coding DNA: TGTGCCAGCAGGCTCGCTAGCGGAAAAGAGCAGTACTTC. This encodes CASRLASGKEQYF.